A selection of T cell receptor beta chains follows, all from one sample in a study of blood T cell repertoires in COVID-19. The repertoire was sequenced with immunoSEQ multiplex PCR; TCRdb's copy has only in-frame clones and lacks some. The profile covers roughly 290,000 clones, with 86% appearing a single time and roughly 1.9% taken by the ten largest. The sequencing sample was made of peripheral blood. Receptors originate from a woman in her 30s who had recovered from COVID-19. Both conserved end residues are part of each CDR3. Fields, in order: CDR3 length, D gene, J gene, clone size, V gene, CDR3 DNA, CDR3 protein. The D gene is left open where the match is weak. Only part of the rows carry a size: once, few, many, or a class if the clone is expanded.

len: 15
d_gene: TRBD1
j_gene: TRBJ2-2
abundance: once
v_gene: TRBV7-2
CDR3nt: TGTGCCAGCCGCCGGAGGACAGGGGAAGTCGGGGAGCTGTTTTTT
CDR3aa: CASRRRTGEVGELFF

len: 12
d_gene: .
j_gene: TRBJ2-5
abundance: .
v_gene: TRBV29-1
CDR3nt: TGCAGCGTCCTCAGGGGCGGCGAGACCCAGTACTTC
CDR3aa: CSVLRGGETQYF

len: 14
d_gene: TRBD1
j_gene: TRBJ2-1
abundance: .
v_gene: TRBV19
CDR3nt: TGTGCCAGTAGTGCTTATCCGACAGGGCATGAGCAGTTCTTC
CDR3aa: CASSAYPTGHEQFF

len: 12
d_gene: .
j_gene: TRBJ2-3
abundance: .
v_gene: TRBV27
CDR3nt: TGTGCCAGCAGTGCTGGACTCTTTACGCAGTATTTT
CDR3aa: CASSAGLFTQYF

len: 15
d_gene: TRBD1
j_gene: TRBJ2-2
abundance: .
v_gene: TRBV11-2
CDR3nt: TGTGCCAGCAGCCAGGACAGGGTGAACACCGGGGAGCTGTTTTTT
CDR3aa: CASSQDRVNTGELFF

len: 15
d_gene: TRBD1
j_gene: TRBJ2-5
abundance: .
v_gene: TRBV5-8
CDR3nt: TGTGCCAGCAGCTTGGGGACAGGGAATCAAGAGACCCAGTACTTC
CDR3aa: CASSLGTGNQETQYF

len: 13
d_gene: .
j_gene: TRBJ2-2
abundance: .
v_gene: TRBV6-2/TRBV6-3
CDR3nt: TGTGCCAGCAGTTCGGTGAACACCGGGGAGCTGTTTTTT
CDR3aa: CASSSVNTGELFF

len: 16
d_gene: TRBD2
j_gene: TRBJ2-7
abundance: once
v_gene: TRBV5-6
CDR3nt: TGTGCCAGCAGTCTCAGCGGGGGCTTCCACTCCTACGAGCAGTACTTC
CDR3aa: CASSLSGGFHSYEQYF

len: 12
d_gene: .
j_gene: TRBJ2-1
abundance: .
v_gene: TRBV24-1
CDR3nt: TGTGCCACCTCCGGACAGTACAATGAGCAGTTCTTC
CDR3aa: CATSGQYNEQFF

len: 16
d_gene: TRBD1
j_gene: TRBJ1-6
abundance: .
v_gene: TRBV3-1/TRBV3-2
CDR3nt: TGTGCCAGCAGCCAGTACGACAGGGGAGTGAATTCACCCCTCCACTTT
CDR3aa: CASSQYDRGVNSPLHF

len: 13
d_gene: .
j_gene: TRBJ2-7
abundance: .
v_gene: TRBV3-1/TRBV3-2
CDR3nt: TGTGCCAGCAGCCAAGATTTAGAAGAGGATCGAGACTTC
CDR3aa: CASSQDLEEDRDF

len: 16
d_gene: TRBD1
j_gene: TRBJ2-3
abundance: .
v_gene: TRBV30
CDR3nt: TGTGCCTGGAGGGGTCCTCGGACAGGTTTAGGGGATACGCAGTATTTT
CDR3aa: CAWRGPRTGLGDTQYF